The 32 T cell receptor beta chains below all came from one sample that was sequenced in a study of neoadjuvant anti-PD-1 for oral cavity cancer (dated by TCRdb to the early 2020s). The library was prepared using the immunoSEQ multiplex PCR assay. Drawn from immuneACCESS, this table holds only the in-frame rearrangements with V and J called that TCRdb kept. Clones are partly lost; checked studies trace under half to an unresolved V gene and leave the rest unexplained. Recorded for this sample are 15,000 or so clones; about three fifths of them occurred a single time. The ten largest clonotypes hold under 2.5% of the sample. The time point label here, explained by the study, means: before neoadjuvant nivolumab. The input for sequencing was PBMCs, taken before nivolumab (anti-PD-1) treatment. The receptors were sampled from a person aged 35-79 years with oral cavity squamous cell carcinoma.

This clone has just a few counts. The rearrangement joins TRBV5-1 to TRBJ2-2, with D possibly being TRBD1 or TRBD2 (5 bases each). This CDR3 is built from 14 residues. V was clipped by 3 bases and J by 5 bases, with 11 bases between them. Germline V gene sequence: CDR1 SGHRS, CDR2 YFSETQ. The CDR3 DNA is TGCGCCAGCAGCTGGACTTGGGGGACCGGGGAGCTGTTTTTT. Residues: CASSWTWGTGELFF.

V usage is TRBV2 and J usage is TRBJ1-2; D remains ambiguous. The germline CDR1 and CDR2 sequences are SNHLY and FYNNEI. V was shortened by 6 bases and J by 0 bases, with 8 bases between the two germline ends. The CDR3 has 13 amino acids. CDR3 bases: TGTGCCAGCAGGTTACCCTCTAACTATGGCTACACCTTC. This translates into CASRLPSNYGYTF.

The V gene is TRBV30, the J gene TRBJ2-3, with D unresolved. Trimming cost V 3 bases and J 9 bases, with 10 bases left between them. The CDR3 has 11 residues. Germline V gives CDR1 GTSNPN, CDR2 SVGIG (reference sequence). CDR3 amino acids: CAWRGTRTQYF. DNA for the CDR3: TGTGCCTGGAGGGGAACGAGGACGCAGTATTTT.

The CDR3 DNA reads TGTGCCAGCAGCTTAGGAGGTGGGTCCGAGCAGTACTTC. It translates to CASSLGGGSEQYF. The J gene is TRBJ2-7, the V gene TRBV7-2; D not certain. The CDR3 sequence is 13 residues long. Germline V gene lookup returns CDR1 SGHTA and CDR2 FQGNSA. Trimming left V 1 base short and J 6 bases short, with 10 bases between.

Here the CDR3 DNA reads TGTGCCAGCAGCTTAGCGGAACCCTTTGCCGCCTCTGGCTACACCTTC. Amino acids: CASSLAEPFAASGYTF. The V call is TRBV7-6, the J call TRBJ1-2; unclear D gene. This CDR3 comprises 16 residues. The germline V and J ends were trimmed by 0 bases and 7 bases, with 18 bases remaining between them. Per the germline V gene, CDR1 is SGHVS and CDR2 is FNYEAQ.

There are a few counts of this clone. The chain joins TRBV6-5 to TRBJ2-2; TRBD2 matches 8 bases. Losses at the gene ends were 6 bases for V and 9 bases for J; bases not matched to a gene: 12. This CDR3 is built from 15 residues. CDR1 and CDR2 from the germline V gene are MNHEY and SVGAGI. The CDR3 here is CASRSGTSLSRELFF. The CDR3 coding sequence is TGTGCCAGCAGGTCCGGGACTAGTCTCAGCCGGGAGCTGTTTTTT.

The J gene is TRBJ2-6, the V gene TRBV10-2, with a weak D call TRBD2 (5 bases). The germline V gene has CDR1 WSHSY and CDR2 SAAADI. The length of the CDR3 is 15 residues. Deletions cut 7 bases from V and 0 bases from J, with 10 bases between. In nucleotides, the CDR3 is TGCGCCAGCACCGAGGGCGGCTCTGGGGCCAACGTCCTGACTTTC. This sequence encodes CASTEGGSGANVLTF.

This clone came up a few times. The chain joins TRBV18 to TRBJ1-6; possible D gene TRBD1, 5 bases. CDR1 is KGHSH and CDR2 is LQKENI in the germline V gene. V dropped 3 bases and J dropped 7 bases, with 16 bases sitting between them. This CDR3 comprises 16 residues. The CDR3 DNA sequence: TGTGCCAGCTCACCGTTCAGGGCAGGGACGAATTCACCCCTCCACTTT. Amino acid sequence: CASSPFRAGTNSPLHF.

The J gene is TRBJ1-4, the V gene TRBV2, with TRBD1 as a possible D gene (6 bases). Trimming removed 7 bases from V and 5 bases from J, with 14 bases in between. The CDR3 sequence is 14 residues long. From germline, CDR1 is SNHLY and CDR2 FYNNEI. CDR3 protein: CASTQGRGNEKLFF. CDR3 nucleotide sequence: TGTGCCAGCACCCAGGGGCGGGGGAATGAAAAACTGTTTTTT.

This clone was detected only once. The CDR3: CASTNRGPNYGYTF. As DNA, the CDR3 is TGCGCCAGTACTAACCGGGGCCCGAACTATGGCTACACCTTC. The rearrangement links TRBV10-2 to TRBJ1-2; D perhaps matches TRBD1 (5 bases). Germline V gene data show CDR1 as WSHSY and CDR2 as SAAADI. The CDR3 has 14 amino acids. Trimming stripped 9 bases from V and 2 bases from J, with 16 bases between.

The table lists this clone with a count of one. The J gene is TRBJ1-4, the V gene TRBV5-1; D gene ambiguous. V was trimmed by 4 bases and J by 5 bases, leaving 12 bases between them. The CDR3 sequence is 14 residues long. Germline-derived CDR1 and CDR2 are SGHRS and YFSETQ. The CDR3 loop is CASSLRGPNEKLFF. The CDR3 nucleotides are TGCGCCAGCAGCCTGAGAGGACCCAATGAAAAACTGTTTTTT.

This clone has only a few counts. V and J are TRBV2 and TRBJ1-4; TRBD1 might be the D (6 bases). This CDR3 comprises 14 residues. The V gene lost 8 bases and the J gene lost 2 bases, with 12 bases spanning the gap. CDR1 is SNHLY, CDR2 FYNNEI, per germline. The CDR3: CASSGGSTNEKLFF. DNA of the CDR3: TGTGCCAGCTCTGGGGGCAGCACTAATGAAAAACTGTTTTTT.

For the CDR3, the DNA is TGTGCCAGCAGCTCAACTAGTGGGAATGAGCAGTTCTTC. This gives the protein CASSSTSGNEQFF. The chain joins TRBV11-2 to TRBJ2-1; possibly TRBD2 for D (5 bases). V was shortened by 4 bases and J by 7 bases, with 11 bases between the two germline ends. Germline V gene data show CDR1 as SGHAT and CDR2 as FQNNGV. The CDR3 length is 13 residues.

The rearrangement links TRBV29-1 to TRBJ1-4; 7 bases align to TRBD1. The V segment lost 1 base and the J segment 4 bases; nucleotides outside the gene matches: 0. The length of the CDR3 is 13 residues. Per germline, CDR1 SQVTM and CDR2 ANQGSEA. CDR3 DNA: TGCAGCGTTGAAGGGGACAGTAATGAAAAACTGTTTTTT. It translates to CSVEGDSNEKLFF.

The chain recombines TRBV7-2 with TRBJ1-3; no reliable D call. Germline CDR1 and CDR2: SGHTA and FQGNSA. V was clipped by 3 bases and J by 1 base, with 10 bases between them. The CDR3 runs to 15 residues. CDR3 region: CASSFLPDSGNTIYF. CDR3 nucleotides: TGTGCCAGCAGCTTTCTTCCGGATTCTGGAAACACCATATATTTT.

The genes are TRBV6-1 and TRBJ1-1; no reliable D call. Trimming removed 8 bases at V and 2 bases at J, with 12 bases between. Germline CDR1 is MNHNS and CDR2 is SASEGT. The CDR3 runs to 13 residues. The CDR3 spells CASQDGFNTEAFF. In DNA form, the CDR3 reads TGTGCCAGCCAAGACGGATTCAACACTGAAGCTTTCTTT.

The gene calls are TRBV6-1 and TRBJ1-5, with 8 nucleotides matching TRBD1. The CDR3 has 15 residues. Germline CDR1 MNHNS, CDR2 SASEGT. V dropped 5 bases and J dropped 11; count of bases not matched to a gene: 14. The CDR3 DNA reads TGTGCCAGCAGTTTGACAGGGGCCGACGGGCGGTCCCAGCATTTT. Its translation is CASSLTGADGRSQHF.

The chain couples TRBV5-1 to TRBJ2-1; TRBD1 is a possible D gene (5 bases). The CDR3 loop spans 15 amino acids. Trimming removed 2 bases from V and 8 bases from J, with 17 bases in between. CDR1 is SGHRS, CDR2 YFSETQ, per germline. CDR3 DNA sequence: TGCGCCAGCAGCTTCGACCAGGGCACTGGGGATGAGCAGTTCTTC. It codes for CASSFDQGTGDEQFF.

The chain joins TRBV11-3 to TRBJ2-7, with TRBD1 identical over 7 bases. Germline values: CDR1 SGHNT, CDR2 YENEEA. The CDR3 covers 15 residues. The V and J ends lost 6 bases and 0 bases, in that order; junction bases with no gene match: 8. The CDR3 reads CASSRGTAGSYEQYF. The CDR3, as DNA: TGTGCCAGCAGTCGAGGGACAGCCGGCTCCTACGAGCAGTACTTC.

This sequence joins TRBV5-1 and TRBJ2-1; D call uncertain. Germline V gene sequence: CDR1 SGHRS, CDR2 YFSETQ. V lost 4 bases and J lost 9, with 20 bases in between. The CDR3 runs 15 residues. The CDR3 here is CASSPAPGTETEQFF. CDR3 in DNA: TGCGCCAGCAGCCCCGCCCCAGGTACCGAGACTGAGCAGTTCTTC.

The chain recombines TRBV6-6 with TRBJ2-5; no clear D gene. V was cut by 5 bases and J by 2 bases, with 15 bases left in between. The CDR3 runs 15 residues. CDR1 is MNHNY, CDR2 SVGAGI, per germline (reference sequence). The CDR3 here is CASSTSRNLQETQYF. As DNA, the CDR3 is TGTGCCAGCAGTACCTCCCGGAACCTACAAGAGACCCAGTACTTC.

The chain uses TRBV5-1 and TRBJ1-2; TRBD1 aligns across 7 bases. V gave up 0 bases and J gave up 1 base; unmatched junction bases: 6. Germline V CDR1 and CDR2: SGHRS, YFSETQ. This CDR3 has 16 residues. CDR3 loop: CASSLAVTGLNYGYTF. Written as DNA, the CDR3 is TGCGCCAGCAGCTTGGCGGTGACAGGGCTTAACTATGGCTACACCTTC. Full variable domain (remainder filled in from reference TRBV5-1 and TRBJ1-2): KAGVTQTPRYLIKTRGQQVTLSCSPISGHRSVSWYQQTPGQGLQFLFEYFSETQRNKGNFPGRFSGRQFSNSRSEMNVSTLELGDSALYLCASSLAVTGLNYGYTFGSGTRLTVV.

The table lists this clone with a count of one. The chain uses TRBV5-1 and TRBJ1-1, with D possibly being TRBD1 (6 bases). The CDR3 length is 15 residues. The germline V gene encodes CDR1 SGHRS and CDR2 YFSETQ. V was cut by 2 bases and J by 1 base, with 12 bases left in between. The CDR3 here is CASSFPPGQNTEAFF. CDR3 in DNA: TGCGCCAGCAGCTTTCCGCCGGGACAGAACACTGAAGCTTTCTTT.

This chain uses TRBV15 with TRBJ2-1; 11 bases agree with TRBD2. This CDR3 is 17 amino acids long. Trimming cost V 3 bases and J 8 bases; bases outside gene matches: 12. The germline V gene has CDR1 LNHNV and CDR2 YYDKDF (reference sequence). Written as DNA, the CDR3 is TGTGCCACCAGCAGCTACGATCTTAGCGGGGGGGGAGATGAGCAGTTCTTC. Translation gives CATSSYDLSGGGDEQFF.

This chain uses TRBV6-5 with TRBJ2-3; the D call may be TRBD1 or TRBD2 (6 bases each). Deletions cut 10 bases from V and 0 bases from J, with 14 bases between. This CDR3 contains 14 residues. Germline-derived CDR1 and CDR2 are MNHEY and SVGAGI. The chain's CDR3 is CATRSGASTDTQYF. The CDR3 bases are TGTGCCACCCGATCGGGGGCTAGCACAGATACGCAGTATTTT.

CDR3 loop: CATSRADTDTQYF. The CDR3, as DNA: TGTGCCACCAGCAGAGCGGACACAGATACGCAGTATTTT. The genes are TRBV15 and TRBJ2-3; D uncertain. This CDR3 has 13 residues. Per the germline V gene, CDR1 is LNHNV and CDR2 is YYDKDF (reference sequence). V was shortened by 1 base and J by 2 bases, with 4 bases between the two germline ends.

The genes are TRBV20-1 and TRBJ1-1; D gene unclear. Germline CDR1 DFQATT, CDR2 SNEGSKA (reference sequence). This CDR3 is built from 11 residues. V shed 5 bases and J shed 5 bases, with 9 bases lying between them. The CDR3: CSAALRTEAFF. For the CDR3, the DNA is TGCAGTGCTGCATTAAGAACTGAAGCTTTCTTT.

The rearrangement uses TRBV6-6 and TRBJ2-2, with D hard to call. Per germline, CDR1 MNHNY and CDR2 SVGAGI (reference sequence). The CDR3 contains 15 residues. V was clipped by 0 bases and J by 2 bases, with 7 bases between them. This CDR3 reads CASSYSHRNTGELFF. In DNA, the CDR3 is TGTGCCAGCAGTTACTCCCACAGAAACACCGGGGAGCTGTTTTTT.

The rearrangement joins TRBV2 to TRBJ1-2; D gene ambiguous. Per the germline V gene, CDR1 is SNHLY and CDR2 is FYNNEI. This CDR3 comprises 15 residues. V shed 7 bases and J shed 8 bases, with 23 bases lying between them. CDR3 amino acids: CASNPQEGGLGGYTF. The CDR3 DNA is TGTGCCAGCAATCCCCAAGAGGGAGGACTGGGCGGCTACACCTTC. The full variable domain, rest sourced from reference TRBV2 and TRBJ1-2, is EPEVTQTPSHQVTQMGQEVILRCVPISNHLYFYWYRQILGQKVEFLVSFYNNEISEKSEIFDDQFSVERPDGSNFTLKIRSTKLEDSAMYFCASNPQEGGLGGYTFGSGTRLTVV.

This chain uses TRBV4-1 with TRBJ1-5; the D gene is possibly TRBD1 (5 bases). The germline V gene has CDR1 MGHRA and CDR2 YSYEKL. CDR3 length: 15 residues. Trimming removed 1 base at V and 7 bases at J, with 14 bases between. CDR3 coding DNA: TGCGCCAGCAGCCAAGTGGTGAGGGGCAGGCAGCCCCAGCATTTT. Protein product: CASSQVVRGRQPQHF.

The chain combines TRBV27 with TRBJ1-1, with unresolved D. Trimming removed 6 bases at V and 6 bases at J, with 14 bases between. Germline CDR1 MNHEY, CDR2 SMNVEV (reference sequence). The CDR3 sequence is 13 residues long. CDR3 amino acids: CASSRMGVPEAFF. CDR3 DNA: TGTGCCAGCAGCAGAATGGGCGTCCCTGAAGCTTTCTTT.

This sequence joins TRBV11-3 and TRBJ2-1, with TRBD2 as a possible D gene (6 bases). The CDR3 is 15 residues long. V dropped 6 bases and J dropped 4 bases, with 16 bases sitting between them. The germline gives CDR1 SGHNT, CDR2 YENEEA. CDR3 nucleotides: TGTGCCAGCAGTACCCGAAGGGGAGGTTACAATGAGCAGTTCTTC. This translates into CASSTRRGGYNEQFF.